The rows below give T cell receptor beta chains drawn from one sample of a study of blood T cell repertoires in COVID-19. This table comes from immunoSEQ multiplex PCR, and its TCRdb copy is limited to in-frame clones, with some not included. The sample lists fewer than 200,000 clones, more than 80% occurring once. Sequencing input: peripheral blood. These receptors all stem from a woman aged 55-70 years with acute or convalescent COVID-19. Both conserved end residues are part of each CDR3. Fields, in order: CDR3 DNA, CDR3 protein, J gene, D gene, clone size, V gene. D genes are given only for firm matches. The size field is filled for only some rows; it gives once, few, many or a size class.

cdr3_nt: TGTGCCAGCAGTGAGCGGGGACAGAGAGCCTATGGCTACACCTTC
cdr3_aa: CASSERGQRAYGYTF
j_call: TRBJ1-2
d_call: TRBD1
clone_size: -
v_call: TRBV6-1

cdr3_nt: TGTGCCAGCAGCTCCCTGGGACTGCCTCAATACGAGCAGTACTTC
cdr3_aa: CASSSLGLPQYEQYF
j_call: TRBJ2-7
d_call: -
clone_size: once
v_call: TRBV5-8

cdr3_nt: TGTGCCATCAGTGGCGTTAACAGGGGTTCACCCCTCCACTTT
cdr3_aa: CAISGVNRGSPLHF
j_call: TRBJ1-6
d_call: TRBD1
clone_size: -
v_call: TRBV10-3

cdr3_nt: TGTGCCAGCAGTTACCGGGAAGATAATGAAAAACTGTTTTTT
cdr3_aa: CASSYREDNEKLFF
j_call: TRBJ1-4
d_call: -
clone_size: few
v_call: TRBV25-1

cdr3_nt: TGCGCCAGCAGTGAGAGGGGACAGGGGGCTCCGGTCACTGAAGCTTTCTTT
cdr3_aa: CASSERGQGAPVTEAFF
j_call: TRBJ1-1
d_call: TRBD1
clone_size: -
v_call: TRBV10-1

cdr3_nt: TGCGCCAGCAGCTTGGTGGGGGGAACTGGAAACACCATATATTTT
cdr3_aa: CASSLVGGTGNTIYF
j_call: TRBJ1-3
d_call: -
clone_size: -
v_call: TRBV5-1

cdr3_nt: TGTGCCAGCAGAGCCCCCGGGGGAGGAAGTGAAAAACTGTTTTTT
cdr3_aa: CASRAPGGGSEKLFF
j_call: TRBJ1-4
d_call: -
clone_size: -
v_call: TRBV6-5

cdr3_nt: TGTGCCAGCTCACCACGGGCCCAACTAGCAGCCTACGAGCAGTACTTC
cdr3_aa: CASSPRAQLAAYEQYF
j_call: TRBJ2-7
d_call: -
clone_size: -
v_call: TRBV18

cdr3_nt: TGTGCCAGTAGTAATGAGGCGGGGACAGGACAGTCACCCCTCCACTTT
cdr3_aa: CASSNEAGTGQSPLHF
j_call: TRBJ1-6
d_call: TRBD1
clone_size: few
v_call: TRBV19

cdr3_nt: TGTGCCAGCGGCCAGGGCAGGGGGTATTCGGAGACCCAGTACTTC
cdr3_aa: CASGQGRGYSETQYF
j_call: TRBJ2-5
d_call: TRBD1
clone_size: few
v_call: TRBV27

cdr3_nt: TGTGCCAGCAGCCTACTACAGGGAAATACGCAGTATTTT
cdr3_aa: CASSLLQGNTQYF
j_call: TRBJ2-3
d_call: -
clone_size: -
v_call: TRBV27

cdr3_nt: TGTGCCAGCAGTTTCGGGGGGCAAGAGACCCAGTACTTC
cdr3_aa: CASSFGGQETQYF
j_call: TRBJ2-5
d_call: TRBD2
clone_size: -
v_call: TRBV27

cdr3_nt: TGCGCCAGCAGCCCGGCAGGGAATACGGGTGAGCAGTTCTTC
cdr3_aa: CASSPAGNTGEQFF
j_call: TRBJ2-1
d_call: -
clone_size: -
v_call: TRBV5-1

cdr3_nt: TGTGCCAGCAGTGAAGTTGCAGGGGGCTCCTACAATGAGCAGTTCTTC
cdr3_aa: CASSEVAGGSYNEQFF
j_call: TRBJ2-1
d_call: TRBD1
clone_size: few
v_call: TRBV6-1

cdr3_nt: TGTGCCAGCAGCTCGTACGGGACAGGGGAGGACACTGAAGCTTTCTTT
cdr3_aa: CASSSYGTGEDTEAFF
j_call: TRBJ1-1
d_call: TRBD1
clone_size: -
v_call: TRBV28

cdr3_nt: TGCAGTGCTCCGTTTACCTACGAGCAGTACTTC
cdr3_aa: CSAPFTYEQYF
j_call: TRBJ2-7
d_call: -
clone_size: once
v_call: TRBV20-1

cdr3_nt: TGTGCCAGCAGCATTATTGGACAGGGGGGCACTGAAGCTTTCTTT
cdr3_aa: CASSIIGQGGTEAFF
j_call: TRBJ1-1
d_call: TRBD1
clone_size: -
v_call: TRBV7-2

cdr3_nt: TGTGCCAGCAGCTTAGAGAGTGGACTAGCGGAGACCCAGTACTTC
cdr3_aa: CASSLESGLAETQYF
j_call: TRBJ2-5
d_call: TRBD2
clone_size: once
v_call: TRBV7-9

cdr3_nt: TGCGCCAGCAGCTTGGTTCTGGGAGTCAACTATGGCTACACCTTC
cdr3_aa: CASSLVLGVNYGYTF
j_call: TRBJ1-2
d_call: -
clone_size: -
v_call: TRBV5-1

cdr3_nt: TGTGCCAGTAGTATGGGGACAGGGCGTTCGATGAACACTGAAGCTTTCTTT
cdr3_aa: CASSMGTGRSMNTEAFF
j_call: TRBJ1-1
d_call: TRBD1
clone_size: few
v_call: TRBV19

cdr3_nt: TGTGCCAGCAGAAGAGCGGGAGGTGCAGATACGCAGTATTTT
cdr3_aa: CASRRAGGADTQYF
j_call: TRBJ2-3
d_call: TRBD2
clone_size: once
v_call: TRBV2

cdr3_nt: TGTGCCAGCAGCCCCCAACTAGCGGGGGCCGCGAACACCGGGGAGCTGTTTTTT
cdr3_aa: CASSPQLAGAANTGELFF
j_call: TRBJ2-2
d_call: TRBD2
clone_size: -
v_call: TRBV7-8

cdr3_nt: TGCGCCAGCAGGTCCGGGACAGTCCAAGAGACCCAGTACTTC
cdr3_aa: CASRSGTVQETQYF
j_call: TRBJ2-5
d_call: TRBD1
clone_size: -
v_call: TRBV5-1

cdr3_nt: TGCAGCGTTGAAGATTTGTTGCCAGGGGGCCACACTGAAGCTTTCTTT
cdr3_aa: CSVEDLLPGGHTEAFF
j_call: TRBJ1-1
d_call: TRBD1
clone_size: -
v_call: TRBV29-1

cdr3_nt: TGTGCCAGCAGTCCCACTAATTTGATCACAGATACGCAGTATTTT
cdr3_aa: CASSPTNLITDTQYF
j_call: TRBJ2-3
d_call: -
clone_size: -
v_call: TRBV27

cdr3_nt: TGTGCCAGCAGCACTCAGGGGAGCTCCTATAATTCACCCCTCCACTTT
cdr3_aa: CASSTQGSSYNSPLHF
j_call: TRBJ1-6
d_call: -
clone_size: -
v_call: TRBV7-9

cdr3_nt: TGCAGCTGCGGGACTAGCGTGTACGAGCAGTACTTC
cdr3_aa: CSCGTSVYEQYF
j_call: TRBJ2-7
d_call: TRBD2
clone_size: -
v_call: TRBV29-1

cdr3_nt: TGCGCCAGCAGCTTGGGTTCTAGGGAGGGCAATCAGCCCCAGCATTTT
cdr3_aa: CASSLGSREGNQPQHF
j_call: TRBJ1-5
d_call: -
clone_size: -
v_call: TRBV5-1

cdr3_nt: TGTGCCAGCTCACCAGGACTAGCGGTCTTAGGGCACACCGGGGAGCTGTTTTTT
cdr3_aa: CASSPGLAVLGHTGELFF
j_call: TRBJ2-2
d_call: TRBD2
clone_size: -
v_call: TRBV18

cdr3_nt: TGTGCCAGAAGCAACCGGGACAGAAATCAGCCCCAGCATTTT
cdr3_aa: CARSNRDRNQPQHF
j_call: TRBJ1-5
d_call: TRBD1
clone_size: -
v_call: TRBV5-3

cdr3_nt: TGTGCCACCATCGATCGGGACAGGGCAACGAATAACTATGGCTACACCTTC
cdr3_aa: CATIDRDRATNNYGYTF
j_call: TRBJ1-2
d_call: TRBD1
clone_size: -
v_call: TRBV10-3

cdr3_nt: TGTGCCAGCAGTGGTTTACGGGGTGATTCACCCCTCCACTTT
cdr3_aa: CASSGLRGDSPLHF
j_call: TRBJ1-6
d_call: -
clone_size: -
v_call: TRBV2

cdr3_nt: TGTGCCAGCAGCTCGACAGTCCCTTATCAGCCCCAGCATTTT
cdr3_aa: CASSSTVPYQPQHF
j_call: TRBJ1-5
d_call: -
clone_size: -
v_call: TRBV28

cdr3_nt: TGTGCCATCAGTGAGAAAGGGACAGCGAACACTGAAGCTTTCTTT
cdr3_aa: CAISEKGTANTEAFF
j_call: TRBJ1-1
d_call: TRBD1
clone_size: -
v_call: TRBV10-3

cdr3_nt: TGTGCCAGCAGCCTCCTAGCGGGATCGGCAGATACGCAGTATTTT
cdr3_aa: CASSLLAGSADTQYF
j_call: TRBJ2-3
d_call: TRBD2
clone_size: -
v_call: TRBV7-3

cdr3_nt: TGTGCCAGCAGCCAAGATAGCCGCGGAACCACCGGGGAGCTGTTTTTT
cdr3_aa: CASSQDSRGTTGELFF
j_call: TRBJ2-2
d_call: -
clone_size: -
v_call: TRBV4-2

cdr3_nt: TGTGCCAGCAGGCATGACCAGAGGTGGGCCGGGGAGCTGTTTTTT
cdr3_aa: CASRHDQRWAGELFF
j_call: TRBJ2-2
d_call: -
clone_size: once
v_call: TRBV28

cdr3_nt: TGCAGCGTTCGTAGCGGGGCAAGCTCCTACAATGAGCAGTTCTTC
cdr3_aa: CSVRSGASSYNEQFF
j_call: TRBJ2-1
d_call: TRBD2
clone_size: -
v_call: TRBV29-1

cdr3_nt: TGTGCCAGCAGATCCTGGTCGGGCAATGAGCAGTTCTTC
cdr3_aa: CASRSWSGNEQFF
j_call: TRBJ2-1
d_call: -
clone_size: -
v_call: TRBV28

cdr3_nt: TGTGCCAGCAGCTTAGCGCGGGGGGAGACCCAGTACTTC
cdr3_aa: CASSLARGETQYF
j_call: TRBJ2-5
d_call: TRBD2
clone_size: few
v_call: TRBV7-9

cdr3_nt: TGTGCCAGCAGCCTGTGGGGGACAGGCGGAAGCAATCAGCCCCAGCATTTT
cdr3_aa: CASSLWGTGGSNQPQHF
j_call: TRBJ1-5
d_call: TRBD1
clone_size: once
v_call: TRBV28

cdr3_nt: TGTGCCAGTAGTCTGTTAATAGAGAACACTGAAGCTTTCTTT
cdr3_aa: CASSLLIENTEAFF
j_call: TRBJ1-1
d_call: -
clone_size: -
v_call: TRBV19

cdr3_nt: TGTGCCAGCAGTTTATTGACAGATTATGGCTACACCTTC
cdr3_aa: CASSLLTDYGYTF
j_call: TRBJ1-2
d_call: -
clone_size: -
v_call: TRBV28

cdr3_nt: TGTGCCAGCAGTTTCCCAACAGGGGGCGGGGGCTATGGCTACACCTTC
cdr3_aa: CASSFPTGGGGYGYTF
j_call: TRBJ1-2
d_call: TRBD1
clone_size: -
v_call: TRBV28

cdr3_nt: TGTGCCAGCAGGGGGACTGGGCAGGACACTGAAGCTTTCTTT
cdr3_aa: CASRGTGQDTEAFF
j_call: TRBJ1-1
d_call: -
clone_size: -
v_call: TRBV2

cdr3_nt: TGTGCCAGCAGCTTAGGGACAGGGAGCACTGAAGCTTTCTTT
cdr3_aa: CASSLGTGSTEAFF
j_call: TRBJ1-1
d_call: TRBD1
clone_size: -
v_call: TRBV7-9

cdr3_nt: TGTGCCACCAGTGCCGCGAACAATCAGCCCCAGCATTTT
cdr3_aa: CATSAANNQPQHF
j_call: TRBJ1-5
d_call: -
clone_size: -
v_call: TRBV24-1

cdr3_nt: TGCAGCGTTGAGATGACAGGGGGAGAGACCCAGTACTTC
cdr3_aa: CSVEMTGGETQYF
j_call: TRBJ2-5
d_call: TRBD1
clone_size: -
v_call: TRBV29-1

cdr3_nt: TGTGCCAGTAGTTTAGGGCGGAGCAATCAGCCCCAGCATTTT
cdr3_aa: CASSLGRSNQPQHF
j_call: TRBJ1-5
d_call: -
clone_size: -
v_call: TRBV19

cdr3_nt: TGTGCCAGCAGCCAAGATGAATTGAGCGGGGGTAACATTCAGTACTTC
cdr3_aa: CASSQDELSGGNIQYF
j_call: TRBJ2-4
d_call: TRBD2
clone_size: -
v_call: TRBV3-1/TRBV3-2